One and the same sample provided the 29 T cell receptor beta chains below, sequenced in a study of relationships among human T cell subsets (dated by TCRdb to about 2010). The method behind the library was multiplex PCR. The reads were generated on a 454 GS FLX. Semiquantitative ARM-PCR was used to amplify the TCR alpha and beta CDR3 regions from mRNA. In ARM-PCR, tagged nested gene-specific primers were applied first, and communal superprimers then carried out the exponential amplification. TCRdb's own reprocessing of the public reads used fastp at Q25 and MiXCR and kept productive beta chains. Under each unique CDR3 protein, matching rows form one entry showing the most common genes and DNA. The sample table records about 15,000 distinct CDR3 sequences; roughly 60% of these occur just once. The top ten constitute under 40% of the sample. Sequencing used total T cells sorted from blood. Explained via the paper, the cell subset or site label denotes: CD3+ T cells in general. Every receptor here comes from a man aged 40-55 years in good health.

The V gene is TRBV14, the J gene TRBJ2-1; D could derive from TRBD1 or TRBD2 (5 bases each). Germline loops: CDR1 SGHDN, CDR2 FVKESK. V was pared by 1 base and J by 15 bases, with 13 bases between. The CDR3 totals 12 residues. The CDR3 region has the DNA TGTGCCAGCAGCCAAGCAGGGACCGAGGCGTTCTTC. Protein: CASSQAGTEAFF.

The chain recombines TRBV5-1 with TRBJ2-7; 7 bases match TRBD1. The length of the CDR3 is 15 residues. Germline V gene sequence: CDR1 SGHRS, CDR2 YFSETQ. Trimming took 4 bases from V and 0 from J; bases not matched to a gene: 7. Here the CDR3 reads CASSATGNGSYEQYF. CDR3 bases: TGCGCCAGCAGCGCGACAGGGAATGGCTCCTACGAGCAGTACTTC.

CDR3 sequence (DNA): TGTGCCAGCGGCGGTAGAAGGAATGGCTACACCTTC. This encodes CASGGRRNGYTF. V and J are TRBV28 and TRBJ1-2; D ambiguous. Germline V gives CDR1 MDHEN, CDR2 SYDVKM. The CDR3 runs 12 residues. Trimming removed 8 bases from V and 6 bases from J, with 13 bases in between.

The chain employs TRBV4-1 and TRBJ2-1; D is possibly TRBD1 or TRBD2 (5 bases each). V lost 9 bases to trimming and J lost 4 bases, with 10 bases between them. Germline V gene lookup returns CDR1 MGHRA and CDR2 YSYEKL. This CDR3 is 12 amino acids long. The CDR3 DNA reads TGCGCCAGTGGGACCCCTTACAATGAGCAGTTCTTC. As protein: CASGTPYNEQFF.

The CDR3, as DNA: TGTGCCAGCAGCTTAGTGCGGGACTACGAGCAGTACTTC. Protein: CASSLVRDYEQYF. V and J are TRBV11-2 and TRBJ2-7, with a tentative D call TRBD2 (6 bases). This CDR3 comprises 13 residues. Trimming removed 1 base at V and 3 bases at J, with 7 bases between. The V gene's germline CDR1 is SGHAT and CDR2 FQNNGV.

The chain has TRBV29-1 and TRBJ2-7, with TRBD1 identical over 8 bases. The V gene's germline CDR1 is SQVTM and CDR2 ANQGSEA. The J segment lost 6 bases and the V segment lost 7 bases, leaving 5 bases of the junction unmatched. CDR3 size: 11 residues. This CDR3 is CSGEDRGEQYF. DNA of the CDR3: TGCAGCGGGGAAGACAGGGGCGAGCAGTACTTC.

The chain combines TRBV11-2 with TRBJ2-7; a possible D gene is TRBD1 (5 bases). V was clipped by 1 base and J by 0 bases, with 16 bases between them. Germline V CDR1 and CDR2: SGHAT, FQNNGV. CDR3 length equals 17 residues. In DNA form, the CDR3 reads TGTGCCAGCAGCTTAGCCGTGACAGCCTTAACCTCCTACGAGCAGTACTTC. This gives the protein CASSLAVTALTSYEQYF.

The V gene is TRBV5-1, the J gene TRBJ2-3; 7 nucleotides agree with TRBD1. Germline-derived CDR1 and CDR2 are SGHRS and YFSETQ. The CDR3 covers 15 residues. V lost 3 bases and J lost 0; bases outside the gene matches: 4. The CDR3 spells CASSSDRKSTDTQYF. The CDR3 bases are TGCGCCAGCAGCTCGGACAGGAAGAGCACAGATACGCAGTATTTT.

This clonotype has more than one count but fewer than ten. The rearrangement joins TRBV5-4 to TRBJ2-5, with 7 bases identical to TRBD2. V trimming: 1 base; J trimming: 4 bases; junction bases outside the gene matches: 4. Germline CDR1 reads SGHNT; CDR2 reads YYREEE (reference sequence). The CDR3 runs to 14 residues. CDR3 region: CASSLRRERETQYF. As DNA, the CDR3 is TGTGCCAGCAGCTTGAGGCGGGAGCGAGAGACCCAGTACTTC.

V usage is TRBV20-1 and J usage is TRBJ1-1; a possible D gene is TRBD1 (6 bases). Germline CDR1 reads DFQATT; CDR2 reads SNEGSKA (reference sequence). The CDR3 length is 12 residues. The V end was cut by 7 bases, the J end by 5 bases, with 14 bases between. The CDR3 DNA follows: TGCAGTGTCCACGACAGGAGGACTGAAGCTTTCTTT. Its protein product is CSVHDRRTEAFF.

As to this clonotype: At one of its ends the junction is not consistent with the germline gene, which may arise from a read error. The chain employs TRBV20-1 and TRBJ1-4, with 8 bases identical to TRBD1. Germline V CDR1 and CDR2: DFQATT, SNEGSKA (reference sequence). The CDR3 is 14 amino acids. The CDR3 is CSARPRTGNGKLFF. CDR3 sequence (DNA): TGCAGTGCTAGGCCGCGGACAGGGAATGGAAAACTGTTTTTT.

The chain recombines TRBV2 with TRBJ2-5; TRBD2 aligns across 11 bases. The CDR3 is 15 residues long. Germline loops: CDR1 SNHLY, CDR2 FYNNEI. The junction had 6 bases not matched to a gene; V was cut back by 5 bases and J by 4 bases. CDR3 sequence (DNA): TGTGCCAGCAGTCAGGCTAGCGGGGGGACAGAGACCCAGTACTTC. Its translation is CASSQASGGTETQYF.

This clonotype was detected only once. This chain connects TRBV11-2 to TRBJ2-1; D remains unclear. The CDR3 covers 15 residues. Germline V gene lookup returns CDR1 SGHAT and CDR2 FQNNGV. The V gene lost 3 bases and the J gene lost 7 bases, with 16 bases spanning the gap. The CDR3 DNA is TGTGCCAGCAGCTTGTTCGACCCAGGAAGGAATGAGCAGTTCTTC. The encoded protein is CASSLFDPGRNEQFF.

This chain links TRBV28 with TRBJ2-5, with 8 bases identical to TRBD1. The CDR3 has 14 residues. Trimming at V came to 3 bases and at J to 5 bases, leaving 5 bases not matched to a gene. Germline assignment: CDR1 MDHEN and CDR2 SYDVKM. DNA of the CDR3: TGTGCCAGCAGTTTGGACAGGGACCGCGAGACCCAGTACTTC. It yields the protein CASSLDRDRETQYF. Drawing the rest from reference TRBV28 and TRBJ2-5, the complete variable domain is DVKVTQSSRYLVKRTGEKVFLECVQDMDHENMFWYRQDPGLGLRLIYFSYDVKMKEKGDIPEGYSVSREKKERFSLILESASTNQTSMYLCASSLDRDRETQYFGPGTRLLVL.

CDR3 nucleotide sequence: TGTGCCAGCAAGGCCAACGTCCTGACTTTC. This sequence encodes CASKANVLTF. V usage is TRBV27 and J usage is TRBJ2-6; D not certain. The CDR3 has 10 amino acids. CDR1 is MNHEY, CDR2 SMNVEV, per germline (reference sequence). V shed 7 bases and J shed 6 bases, with 1 base lying between them.

V gene TRBV28 combines with J gene TRBJ2-7; 7 nucleotides match TRBD1. V trimming: 8 bases; J trimming: 2 bases; junction bases outside the gene matches: 9. The CDR3 loop spans 14 amino acids. CDR1 MDHEN and CDR2 SYDVKM come from the germline V gene. DNA of the CDR3: TGTGCCAGCTCTGGGACAGTTAGTCCCTACGAGCAGTACTTC. Amino acid sequence: CASSGTVSPYEQYF.

This clonotype was counted only a few times. The gene calls are TRBV2 and TRBJ2-3; a weak D match, TRBD1 (5 bases). V shed 8 bases and J shed 5 bases, with 8 bases lying between them. The CDR3 covers 11 residues. Germline V lookup: CDR1 SNHLY, CDR2 FYNNEI. The CDR3 DNA follows: TGTGCCAGCGCAGGGATAGATACGCAGTATTTT. Translation: CASAGIDTQYF.

The CDR3 coding sequence is TGCAGTGCTAGGAAGAGCGGGGGCACAGATACGCAGTATTTT. Protein: CSARKSGGTDTQYF. The genes are TRBV20-1 and TRBJ2-3; 7 bases fit TRBD2. The CDR3 is 14 residues long. Germline assignment: CDR1 DFQATT and CDR2 SNEGSKA (reference sequence). Trimming at V came to 3 bases and at J to 1 base, leaving 4 bases not matched to a gene.

This clonotype turned up a few times. The genes are TRBV12-3 or TRBV12-4 and TRBJ2-4; D may be TRBD2 (6 bases). The CDR3 loop spans 13 amino acids. The V end lost 7 bases, the J end lost 13 bases, and 20 bases lay between the germline ends. CDR3 loop: CASTLRDSKPQYF. The DNA of the CDR3 is TGTGCCAGCACCCTCCGGGACTCAAAGCCCCAGTACTTC.

The chain combines TRBV11-1 with TRBJ2-3, with D possibly being TRBD2 (6 bases). CDR1 is SGHAT, CDR2 FQDESV, per germline (reference sequence). The ends were cut back, 6 bases at V and 0 bases at J, with 13 bases in the middle. CDR3 length: 15 residues. The CDR3 DNA follows: TGTGCCAGCAGACTAAGACGGGGGAGCACAGATACGCAGTATTTT. Translation: CASRLRRGSTDTQYF. Supplemented by reference TRBV11-1 and TRBJ2-3, the full variable domain reads EAEVAQSPRYKITEKSQAVAFWCDPISGHATLYWYRQILGQGPELLVQFQDESVVDDSQLPKDRFSAERLKGVDSTLKIQPAELGDSAMYLCASRLRRGSTDTQYFGPGTRLTVL.

This chain connects TRBV2 to TRBJ2-7; tentatively, D is TRBD1 (6 bases). Trimming left V 6 bases short and J 2 bases short, with 14 bases between. CDR1 and CDR2 (germline): SNHLY, FYNNEI. This CDR3 contains 14 residues. CDR3 amino acids: CASSERGTAYEQYF. For the CDR3, the DNA is TGTGCCAGCAGCGAGAGGGGGACCGCCTACGAGCAGTACTTC.

The chain joins TRBV11-2 to TRBJ2-7; 9 bases agree with TRBD2. The J call is doubtful: the DNA matches TRBJ2-1 better. The CDR3 consists of 15 residues. CDR1 and CDR2 (germline): SGHAT, FQNNGV. The chain's CDR3 is CASSLYLAGANEQFF. CDR3 sequence (DNA): TGTGCCAGCAGCTTATATTTAGCGGGAGCTAATGAGCAGTTCTTC.

This rearrangement joins TRBV7-9 to TRBJ2-5; 11 bases line up with TRBD1. Trimming at V came to 4 bases and at J to 10 bases, leaving 8 bases not matched to a gene. The CDR3 has 14 residues. Germline V gene sequence: CDR1 SEHNR, CDR2 FQNEAQ (reference sequence). This chain's CDR3 is CASSWTGGDVDQYF. The DNA of the CDR3 is TGTGCCAGCAGCTGGACAGGGGGCGATGTCGACCAGTACTTC.

The chain couples TRBV28 to TRBJ2-1, with D perhaps TRBD2 (7 bases). The CDR3 length is 17 residues. The V gene lost 1 base and the J gene lost 4 bases, with 17 bases spanning the gap. Germline CDR1 reads MDHEN; CDR2 reads SYDVKM. CDR3 nucleotides: TGTGCCAGCAGTTTATATAAAGGGGCGGGGGCGTACAATGAGCAGTTCTTC. Residues: CASSLYKGAGAYNEQFF.

The V call is TRBV4-1, the J call TRBJ2-2, with TRBD1 identical over 10 bases. CDR1 is MGHRA and CDR2 is YSYEKL in the germline V gene. The CDR3 is 15 amino acids. With 4 bases clipped from V and 4 bases from J, the junction kept 3 bases outside the gene matches. CDR3 DNA sequence: TGCGCCAGCAGCCCGGGACAGGGGACCACCGGGGAGCTGTTTTTT. This codes for CASSPGQGTTGELFF.

By share of the sample, this clonotype is medium-sized. This chain connects TRBV11-2 to TRBJ1-1; TRBD1 might be the D (6 bases). Germline V gene data show CDR1 as SGHAT and CDR2 as FQNNGV. The CDR3 loop spans 14 amino acids. V was cut by 5 bases and J by 8 bases, with 18 bases left in between. The CDR3 region has the DNA TGTGCCAGCAGCAGTACACTAACAGGGCGGGAAGCTTTCTTT. Its translation is CASSSTLTGREAFF.

The chain is built from TRBV4-2 and TRBJ1-5; perhaps TRBD1 as D (5 bases). Germline V gene sequence: CDR1 LGHNA, CDR2 YNFKEQ. Deletions cut 0 bases from V and 7 bases from J, with 7 bases between. The CDR3 contains 13 residues. The CDR3 loop reads CASSQDEGQPQHF. DNA of the CDR3: TGTGCCAGCAGCCAAGACGAGGGGCAGCCCCAGCATTTT.

J is TRBJ1-1 and V is TRBV2, with a possible D match to TRBD1 (6 bases). The CDR3 runs to 14 residues. CDR1 is SNHLY, CDR2 FYNNEI, per germline. The ends were cut back, 6 bases at V and 0 bases at J, with 11 bases in the middle. Written as DNA, the CDR3 is TGTGCCAGCAGGGGGACACGGATGAACACTGAAGCTTTCTTT. Protein product: CASRGTRMNTEAFF.

This clonotype was seen a few times. The chain carries TRBV7-2 and TRBJ2-1, with 12 bases identical to TRBD2. The CDR3 is 15 amino acids. Germline assignment: CDR1 SGHTA and CDR2 FQGNSA. The junction had 3 bases not matched to a gene; V was cut back by 5 bases and J by 4 bases. The CDR3 sequence is CASSRTSGGYNEQFF. CDR3 nucleotide sequence: TGTGCCAGCAGCCGAACTAGCGGGGGGTACAATGAGCAGTTCTTC.